The T cell receptor beta chain under discussion was sequenced for a study of blood T cells in healthy people across ages. The CDR3 is 15 residues long. V was trimmed by 1 base and J by 7 bases, leaving 16 bases between them. Germline V gives CDR1 MNHEY, CDR2 SMNVEV (reference sequence). This clonotype was seen a few times. Next came a second PCR, run for about 7 to 12 cycles, which used a sample-barcoded 5' primer along with a J-beta primer mix. In TCRdb, the 5' RACE reads were re-called with MiXCR into one record per CDR3 protein. Here the sample spans roughly 1,500,000 distinct CDR3 sequences, roughly 40% being singletons.

The specimen was blood. This clonotype was sampled from a woman younger than 30 in good health. V is TRBV27 and J is TRBJ1-1, with D possibly matching TRBD1 (6 bases). In DNA, the CDR3 is TGTGCCAGCAGTTTATGGGCCAGGGGAGTTAGTGAAGCTTTCTTT. It yields the protein CASSLWARGVSEAFF.